This T cell receptor beta chain was identified during a study of read filtering for tumor transcriptome and immune sequencing. Whole-study results and caveats: IR-seq and RNA-seq agreed better without single-read clonotypes.

From roughly 390 ng of RNA, a library with molecular barcoded alpha/delta and beta/gamma adaptors was made. TCRdb analysed the reads with MiXCR anew, one entry per CDR3 protein. The sample lists tens of thousands of distinct CDR3 sequences, around 20% occurring once. Concerning this clonotype: Its antigen is unknown.

Material: a population of CD138-negative cells sorted from bone marrow. This clonotype was obtained from a donor aged 40 or over with multiple myeloma.

The CDR3 DNA is TGCAGTGCTAGAGATCATGGGCTAAGCACAGATACGCAGTATTTT. It codes for CSARDHGLSTDTQYF. The chain couples TRBV20-1 to TRBJ2-3; unclear D gene. CDR3 length: 15 amino acids. With 0 bases removed from V and 0 bases from J, the gap between germline ends came to 10 bases. CDR1 and CDR2 (germline): DFQATT, SNEGSKA (reference sequence).